This entry lists 28 T cell receptor beta chains sequenced from one sample in a study of CD8 T cells in ankylosing spondylitis. For these receptors, no antigen is known. General study findings and limits: Characteristic of ankylosing spondylitis blood, it appeared, was a TCR beta motif comprising about eight highly homologous variants.

TCRdb used MiXCR to reprocess the 5' RACE reads, holding one entry per CDR3 protein. Among fewer than 250,000 distinct CDR3 sequences listed, around 17% were seen once. The sample consisted of blood, either unsorted or a sorted T cell fraction (not recorded which). These receptors were collected from a male donor with ankylosing spondylitis.

The chain recombines TRBV20-1 with TRBJ2-1, with D unclear. Trimming left V 3 bases short and J 10 bases short, with 16 bases between. The CDR3 runs 13 residues. CDR1 and CDR2 from the germline V gene are DFQATT and SNEGSKA (reference sequence). The CDR3 DNA sequence: TGCAGTGCTAGGAGTCGGTTTGCTCCCGAGCAGTTCTTC. Translation gives CSARSRFAPEQFF.

The chain carries TRBV5-6 and TRBJ2-1, with a tentative D call TRBD1 (6 bases). Trimming cost V 4 bases and J 3 bases, with 11 bases left between them. Germline-derived CDR1 and CDR2 are SGHDT and YYEEEE. The CDR3 length is 14 residues. CDR3 sequence (DNA): TGTGCCAGCAGCCTAAACAGGGACTACAATGAGCAGTTCTTC. This codes for CASSLNRDYNEQFF. The entire variable domain, with the rest obtained from reference TRBV5-6 and TRBJ2-1, is as follows: DAGVTQSPTHLIKTRGQQVTLRCSPKSGHDTVSWYQQALGQGPQFIFQYYEEEERQRGNFPDRFSGHQFPNYSSELNVNALLLGDSALYLCASSLNRDYNEQFFGPGTRLTVL.

The chain has TRBV28 and TRBJ2-1; no clear D. Germline V gene lookup returns CDR1 MDHEN and CDR2 SYDVKM. The CDR3 extends over 15 amino acids. V lost 4 bases to trimming and J lost 0 bases, with 10 bases between them. The CDR3 reads CASSSSPSSYNEQFF. The CDR3 DNA follows: TGTGCCAGCAGTTCCTCCCCTAGCTCCTACAATGAGCAGTTCTTC.

Here the CDR3 reads CASSATGGQYQETQYF. CDR3 nucleotides: TGTGCCAGCAGCGCGACTGGGGGGCAGTACCAAGAGACCCAGTACTTC. V gene TRBV9 combines with J gene TRBJ2-5, with D possibly being TRBD1 or TRBD2 (6 bases each). The germline V gene encodes CDR1 SGDLS and CDR2 YYNGEE. Between the trimmed V and J ends, which lost 3 bases and 0 bases, there was a span of 15 bases. The CDR3 covers 16 residues.

This clonotype was seen a few times. The rearrangement links TRBV7-9 to TRBJ1-5; D is unclear. Trimming took off 1 base at V and 4 bases at J, with 11 bases between the two ends. Germline assignment: CDR1 SEHNR and CDR2 FQNEAQ (reference sequence). The CDR3 has 15 amino acids. The CDR3: CASSLVGEINQPQHF. DNA of the CDR3: TGTGCCAGCAGCTTAGTTGGGGAAATAAATCAGCCCCAGCATTTT.

The chain is built from TRBV3-1 and TRBJ1-1, with D perhaps TRBD1 (6 bases). The V gene lost 3 bases and the J gene lost 1 base, with 12 bases spanning the gap. Looked up from germline, CDR1 is LGHDT and CDR2 is YNNKEL (reference sequence). The CDR3 runs 15 residues. CDR3 region: CASSQQQGANTEAFF. The CDR3 DNA reads TGTGCCAGCAGCCAGCAACAGGGCGCGAACACTGAAGCTTTCTTT.

The CDR3 coding sequence is TGTGCCACCAGTGATCCCCGGGGTTTGCAGTACTTC. This gives the protein CATSDPRGLQYF. The rearrangement joins TRBV24-1 to TRBJ2-7, with D possibly being TRBD2 (5 bases). The length of the CDR3 is 12 residues. Germline CDR1 KGHDR, CDR2 SFDVKD. Trimming took off 3 bases at V and 9 bases at J, with 11 bases between the two ends.

Only a few counts were recorded for this clonotype. This chain joins TRBV5-1 and TRBJ2-5; weak D call: TRBD2 (6 bases). The CDR3 has 15 amino acids. Germline V lookup: CDR1 SGHRS, CDR2 YFSETQ. V was pared by 3 bases and J by 1 base, with 13 bases between. CDR3 DNA sequence: TGCGCCAGCAGCTCCACACTAGCCATCCAAGAGACCCAGTACTTC. This sequence encodes CASSSTLAIQETQYF.

This clonotype was seen more than once but under ten times. The chain is built from TRBV7-9 and TRBJ2-5; either TRBD1 or TRBD2 may supply D (5 bases each). Germline CDR1 and CDR2: SEHNR and FQNEAQ (reference sequence). The CDR3 length is 17 residues. V was clipped by 4 bases and J by 5 bases, with 23 bases between them. CDR3 bases: TGTGCCAGCAGCTCCCTTCAATCGGGGCAGACGGGGGAGACCCAGTACTTC. This sequence encodes CASSSLQSGQTGETQYF.

This clonotype was counted a few times. The rearrangement links TRBV2 to TRBJ1-2; 7 bases map to TRBD1. Germline loops: CDR1 SNHLY, CDR2 FYNNEI. The V gene end was trimmed by 3 bases and the J gene end by 2 bases; junction bases not matched to a gene: 6. This CDR3 spans 15 amino acids. CDR3 amino acids: CASSEGDSLNYGYTF. Here the CDR3 DNA reads TGTGCCAGCAGTGAGGGGGACAGCTTAAACTATGGCTACACCTTC.

The V call is TRBV4-2, the J call TRBJ2-7, with 7 nucleotides matching TRBD2. The ends lost 0 bases at V and 4 bases at J; junction bases unmatched: 12. The CDR3 runs 17 residues. Germline V gene data show CDR1 as LGHNA and CDR2 as YNFKEQ. The CDR3 loop reads CASSQDPSGGSMYEQYF. The DNA for the CDR3 is TGTGCCAGCAGCCAAGATCCTAGCGGAGGCTCCATGTACGAGCAGTACTTC.

J is TRBJ1-5 and V is TRBV6-2 or TRBV6-3; D not resolved. The CDR3 totals 15 residues. V lost 0 bases to trimming and J lost 2 bases, with 8 bases between them. Per the germline V gene, CDR1 is MNHEY and CDR2 is SVGEGT. The CDR3 spells CASSYSQAGNQPQHF. CDR3 nucleotide sequence: TGTGCCAGCAGTTACTCTCAGGCGGGCAATCAGCCCCAGCATTTT.

The chain is built from TRBV4-1 and TRBJ2-2; D is unclear. V gave up 0 bases and J gave up 4 bases, with 12 bases separating them. The CDR3 length is 16 residues. Germline CDR1 reads MGHRA; CDR2 reads YSYEKL. Here the CDR3 DNA reads TGCGCCAGCAGCCAAGAAAGGTCCGGCGGCACCGGGGAGCTGTTTTTT. It codes for CASSQERSGGTGELFF.

The chain combines TRBV4-2 with TRBJ2-7; TRBD1 agrees at 7 bases. The CDR3 has 16 amino acids. CDR1 and CDR2 (germline): LGHNA, YNFKEQ. V dropped 1 base and J dropped 3; count of bases not matched to a gene: 9. CDR3 residues: CASSQVWDSNFYEQYF. DNA of the CDR3: TGTGCCAGCAGCCAAGTTTGGGACAGCAACTTCTACGAGCAGTACTTC.

CDR3 amino acids: CASSARDRADNEKLFF. Written as DNA, the CDR3 is TGTGCCAGCAGCGCCCGCGACAGGGCAGATAATGAAAAACTGTTTTTT. The chain couples TRBV9 to TRBJ1-4; 7 bases are shared with TRBD1. The CDR3 contains 16 residues. V lost 3 bases, J lost 4 bases, and 9 bases stayed unmatched. Germline values: CDR1 SGDLS, CDR2 YYNGEE. Combining the CDR3 with reference TRBV9 and TRBJ1-4 gives the whole variable domain DSGVTQTPKHLITATGQRVTLRCSPRSGDLSVYWYQQSLDQGLQFLIQYYNGEERAKGNILERFSAQQFPDLHSELNLSSLELGDSALYFCASSARDRADNEKLFFGSGTQLSVL.

The CDR3 here is CASSQDRAETIAYEQYF. For the CDR3, the DNA is TGTGCCAGCAGCCAAGATCGGGCGGAGACTATAGCCTACGAGCAGTACTTC. The rearrangement links TRBV4-2 to TRBJ2-7; D is perhaps TRBD2 (5 bases). Germline CDR1 LGHNA, CDR2 YNFKEQ. Trimming left V 0 bases short and J 2 bases short, with 17 bases between. CDR3 size: 17 residues.

This clonotype was counted only a few times. J is TRBJ2-7 and V is TRBV7-9; 10 nucleotides agree with TRBD1. Germline CDR1 reads SEHNR; CDR2 reads FQNEAQ (reference sequence). This CDR3 contains 13 residues. V trimming: 6 bases; J trimming: 5 bases; junction bases outside the gene matches: 4. Written as DNA, the CDR3 is TGTGCCAGCAGTCGGGACAGGGGCGACGAGCAGTACTTC. Encoded protein: CASSRDRGDEQYF.

This clonotype has more than one count but fewer than ten. The chain joins TRBV13 to TRBJ2-2; 9 bases agree with TRBD2. The V segment lost 5 bases and the J segment 1 base; nucleotides outside the gene matches: 5. The CDR3 has 16 amino acids. Germline V CDR1 and CDR2: PRHDT, FYEKMQ (reference sequence). The CDR3 DNA is TGTGCCAGCAGCACCGAAGCGGGGGGGAACACCGGGGAGCTGTTTTTT. Protein: CASSTEAGGNTGELFF.

V is TRBV4-1 and J is TRBJ2-1; TRBD1 matches at 9 bases. With V trimmed by 4 bases and J by 7 bases, 5 bases remained unmatched. Germline CDR1 is MGHRA and CDR2 is YSYEKL. This CDR3 is 14 amino acids long. The CDR3 nucleotides read TGCGCCAGCAGCCGAGGGACAGGGCCGAATGAGCAGTTCTTC. Translation gives CASSRGTGPNEQFF.

V gene TRBV4-1 combines with J gene TRBJ2-1, with TRBD2 matching over 11 bases. Germline V gene data show CDR1 as MGHRA and CDR2 as YSYEKL. The V segment lost 0 bases and the J segment 11 bases; nucleotides outside the gene matches: 9. The CDR3 runs 16 residues. CDR3 region: CASSQDALAGGPKQFF. Written as DNA, the CDR3 is TGCGCCAGCAGCCAAGATGCGTTAGCGGGGGGGCCTAAGCAGTTCTTC.

This chain connects TRBV5-1 to TRBJ2-2, with TRBD1 matching 8 bases. The CDR3 has 17 amino acids. J was trimmed by 1 base and V by 4 bases; bases with no gene match: 9. Germline V lookup: CDR1 SGHRS, CDR2 YFSETQ. CDR3 residues: CASSDTWGTGNTGELFF. Written as DNA, the CDR3 is TGCGCCAGCAGCGATACGTGGGGGACAGGGAACACCGGGGAGCTGTTTTTT. Variable domain in full (rest from reference TRBV5-1 and TRBJ2-2): KAGVTQTPRYLIKTRGQQVTLSCSPISGHRSVSWYQQTPGQGLQFLFEYFSETQRNKGNFPGRFSGRQFSNSRSEMNVSTLELGDSALYLCASSDTWGTGNTGELFFGEGSRLTVL.

Regarding this clonotype: One junction end does not reproduce the germline sequence, and a read error may be involved. This CDR3 is CASSLGAGQETLYF. Here the CDR3 DNA reads TGTGCCAGCAGCTTAGGGGCGGGGCAAGAGACCCTGTACTTC. This chain connects TRBV7-3 to TRBJ2-5, with a tentative D call TRBD2 (6 bases). CDR3 length equals 14 residues. Germline loops: CDR1 SGHTA, CDR2 FQGTGA.

V is TRBV7-3 and J is TRBJ2-7; perhaps TRBD2 as D (5 bases). V dropped 5 bases and J dropped 6 bases, with 14 bases sitting between them. There are 13 residues in the CDR3. The V gene's germline CDR1 is SGHTA and CDR2 FQGTGA. The CDR3 here is CASSAGLGAEQYF. The CDR3 DNA reads as TGTGCCAGCAGCGCCGGACTGGGTGCCGAGCAGTACTTC.

This chain uses TRBV6-1 with TRBJ2-1, with 10 bases matching TRBD2. This CDR3 is 16 amino acids long. Germline CDR1 reads MNHNS; CDR2 reads SASEGT. Trimming took 6 bases from V and 2 from J; bases not matched to a gene: 7. CDR3 protein: CASRLLAGAPYNEQFF. In nucleotides, the CDR3 is TGTGCCAGCAGGCTCCTAGCGGGGGCCCCCTACAATGAGCAGTTCTTC.

In its sample, this clonotype was seen a few times. The rearrangement joins TRBV4-1 to TRBJ1-2; the match to TRBD1 covers 7 bases. Germline V lookup: CDR1 MGHRA, CDR2 YSYEKL. The trim removed 1 base at V and 8 bases at J, leaving 4 bases unmatched. This CDR3 has 13 amino acids. CDR3 residues: CASSQGRGQGYTF. The CDR3 DNA follows: TGCGCCAGCAGCCAAGGGAGGGGGCAAGGCTACACCTTC.

This clonotype was observed at least ten times. The rearrangement joins TRBV29-1 to TRBJ2-5; 10 bases are a match to TRBD2. After removal of 2 bases from V and 1 base from J, the junction contained 1 base not matched to a gene. Germline loops: CDR1 SQVTM, CDR2 ANQGSEA. CDR3 size: 14 residues. The CDR3 bases are TGCAGCGTTGAACTAGCGGGAGCCCAAGAGACCCAGTACTTC. Amino acid sequence: CSVELAGAQETQYF.

This clonotype was found a few times. The chain has TRBV2 and TRBJ2-3, with TRBD2 identical over 9 bases. The length of the CDR3 is 15 residues. CDR1 and CDR2 (germline): SNHLY, FYNNEI. J lost 5 bases, V lost 4 bases, and 7 bases had no gene match. CDR3 region: CASSAETSGRDTQYF. CDR3 coding DNA: TGTGCCAGCAGTGCGGAGACTAGCGGCAGAGATACGCAGTATTTT.

This clonotype was recorded at least ten times. The gene calls are TRBV29-1 and TRBJ2-5; no definite D call. Trimming removed 1 base at V and 2 bases at J, with 11 bases between. Looked up from germline, CDR1 is SQVTM and CDR2 is ANQGSEA. The CDR3 spans 14 residues. The CDR3 coding sequence is TGCAGCGTTGAAGGGACGTACGGGCAAGAGACCCAGTACTTC. Its translation: CSVEGTYGQETQYF.